The 29 T cell receptor beta chains presented below share a single source sample, sequenced in a study of blood T cell repertoires in COVID-19 (dated by TCRdb to 2018 to 2021). Libraries came from the immunoSEQ multiplex PCR assay. TCRdb holds this immuneACCESS table with in-frame rearrangements only. Some clones are missing; in checked studies, unresolved V genes explain under half, and the rest has no known cause. This sample lists about 240,000 clones; roughly four fifths were detected once. The top ten clonotypes cover about 2% of the sample. The source material was peripheral blood. The receptors originated from a man younger than 40 who had recovered from COVID-19.

The chain is built from TRBV7-8 and TRBJ1-2; no clear D. Trimming left V 2 bases short and J 4 bases short, with 8 bases between. The CDR3 is made up of 13 amino acids. Germline-derived CDR1 and CDR2 are SGHVS and FQNEAQ. CDR3 residues: CASSLRLAYGYTF. The CDR3 nucleotides read TGTGCCAGCAGCTTAAGACTCGCCTATGGCTACACCTTC.

This clone has a handful of counts. The chain links TRBV7-9 to TRBJ2-1, with TRBD2 matching 7 bases. V was pared by 4 bases and J by 8 bases, with 5 bases of the junction left unmatched. Germline V gene data show CDR1 as SEHNR and CDR2 as FQNEAQ (reference sequence). The length of the CDR3 is 13 residues. The CDR3 region has the DNA TGTGCCAGCAGCTCTCGACTAGCAGATGAGCAGTTCTTC. It yields the protein CASSSRLADEQFF.

This CDR3 reads CASSPGGNSPLHF. The CDR3 region has the DNA TGCGCCAGCAGCCCGGGGGGGAATTCACCCCTCCACTTT. The rearrangement links TRBV5-1 to TRBJ1-6; possible D gene TRBD1, 5 bases. This CDR3 is built from 13 residues. Germline V gene lookup returns CDR1 SGHRS and CDR2 YFSETQ. Trimming took 4 bases from V and 7 from J, leaving 9 bases between them.

The rearrangement uses TRBV5-1 and TRBJ1-4, with D hard to call. Germline V gene data show CDR1 as SGHRS and CDR2 as YFSETQ. The CDR3 spans 9 residues. V lost 4 bases and J 17 bases, leaving 9 bases between the germline ends. The CDR3, as DNA: TGCGCCAGCAGCCCGCAGGTCTTTTTT. Translated: CASSPQVFF.

The rearrangement joins TRBV27 to TRBJ2-2, with a weak D call TRBD1 (6 bases). The CDR3 consists of 17 residues. V was cut by 2 bases and J by 4 bases, with 17 bases left in between. Germline assignment: CDR1 MNHEY and CDR2 SMNVEV (reference sequence). CDR3 protein: CASSLVSAQGSTGELFF. DNA of the CDR3: TGTGCCAGCAGTTTAGTTTCAGCTCAGGGGTCCACCGGGGAGCTGTTTTTT.

The chain uses TRBV7-3 and TRBJ1-1; a possible D gene is TRBD1 (6 bases). The CDR3 is 15 residues long. V lost 1 base to trimming and J lost 1 base, with 10 bases between them. Germline CDR1 reads SGHTA; CDR2 reads FQGTGA. CDR3 region: CASSLNGQPNTEAFF. In nucleotides, the CDR3 is TGTGCCAGCAGCTTAAACGGACAGCCGAACACTGAAGCTTTCTTT.

The chain recombines TRBV7-6 with TRBJ1-6, with TRBD1 matching over 8 bases. In germline, CDR1 is SGHVS, CDR2 FNYEAQ. J gave up 7 bases and V 5 bases, and 10 bases lay outside the gene matches. The CDR3 runs to 16 residues. For the CDR3, the DNA is TGTGCCAGCAGCGAGAGGGGGACAGGCCTGAATTCACCCCTCCACTTT. This gives the protein CASSERGTGLNSPLHF.

V gene TRBV7-8 combines with J gene TRBJ2-1, with TRBD2 as a possible D gene (6 bases). This CDR3 comprises 14 residues. V shed 3 bases and J shed 3 bases, with 9 bases lying between them. Germline V lookup: CDR1 SGHVS, CDR2 FQNEAQ. DNA for the CDR3: TGTGCCAGCAGCTTGTGGGGGGACTACAATGAGCAGTTCTTC. It codes for CASSLWGDYNEQFF.

V gene TRBV5-1 combines with J gene TRBJ1-1; 10 bases match TRBD1. This CDR3 spans 16 amino acids. With 0 bases clipped from V and 1 base from J, the junction kept 3 bases outside the gene matches. Germline lookup yields CDR1 SGHRS and CDR2 YFSETQ. This CDR3 is CASSLVTGGQNTEAFF. The CDR3, as DNA: TGCGCCAGCAGCTTGGTGACAGGGGGCCAGAACACTGAAGCTTTCTTT.

This clone came up once. This rearrangement joins TRBV2 to TRBJ2-1; 10 bases agree with TRBD2. This CDR3 is built from 16 residues. J gave up 5 bases and V 6 bases, and 10 bases lay outside the gene matches. The V gene's germline CDR1 is SNHLY and CDR2 FYNNEI. CDR3 sequence reads: CASRDLLAGANNEQFF. CDR3 DNA sequence: TGTGCCAGCAGGGACCTCCTAGCGGGGGCCAACAATGAGCAGTTCTTC.

This clone was seen a single time. The V call is TRBV7-9, the J call TRBJ2-1, with a tentative D call TRBD2 (6 bases). Trimming took 4 bases from V and 1 from J, leaving 14 bases between them. CDR3 size: 16 residues. Germline assignment: CDR1 SEHNR and CDR2 FQNEAQ (reference sequence). The CDR3 bases are TGTGCCAGCAGCTCACTACGGGGGAAGTCCTACAATGAGCAGTTCTTC. This sequence encodes CASSSLRGKSYNEQFF.

The V and J genes are TRBV9 and TRBJ1-1; TRBD1 is a possible D gene (6 bases). Between the trimmed V and J ends, which lost 3 bases and 3 bases, there was a span of 15 bases. From germline, CDR1 is SGDLS and CDR2 YYNGEE. The CDR3 extends over 15 amino acids. Here the CDR3 reads CASSELRGIDTEAFF. The CDR3 DNA is TGTGCCAGCAGCGAACTCAGGGGAATCGACACTGAAGCTTTCTTT.

The V call is TRBV29-1, the J call TRBJ1-1, with 8 bases lining up with TRBD1. Germline values: CDR1 SQVTM, CDR2 ANQGSEA. This CDR3 region has 14 residues. The J segment lost 5 bases and the V segment lost 6 bases, leaving 11 bases of the junction unmatched. The CDR3 is CSVKGTGRRTEAFF. As DNA, the CDR3 is TGCAGCGTAAAGGGGACAGGCCGGAGGACTGAAGCTTTCTTT.

The chain links TRBV4-2 to TRBJ2-5, with TRBD2 as a possible D gene (5 bases). Per the germline V gene, CDR1 is LGHNA and CDR2 is YNFKEQ. The CDR3 is made up of 16 amino acids. V dropped 1 base and J dropped 3 bases, with 15 bases sitting between them. Here the CDR3 DNA reads TGTGCCAGCAGCCAAGTGTTTCGAGGGCCTAAAGAGACCCAGTACTTC. Translated, it gives CASSQVFRGPKETQYF.

The V call is TRBV9, the J call TRBJ2-2; TRBD2 matches 9 bases. This CDR3 comprises 16 residues. Trimming removed 0 bases from V and 7 bases from J; junction bases left unmatched: 7. The germline V gene encodes CDR1 SGDLS and CDR2 YYNGEE. The CDR3 DNA follows: TGTGCCAGCAGCGTAGTTAGCGGGGGATCTTACGGGGAGCTGTTTTTT. Translating it yields CASSVVSGGSYGELFF.

The J gene is TRBJ2-7, the V gene TRBV4-2, with D uncertain. CDR3 length: 12 amino acids. Germline CDR1 and CDR2: LGHNA and YNFKEQ. Between the trimmed V and J ends, which lost 0 bases and 4 bases, there was a span of 4 bases. The chain's CDR3 is CASSQDMYEQYF. The CDR3 nucleotides read TGTGCCAGCAGCCAAGATATGTACGAGCAGTACTTC.

The CDR3: CASSPGVGNSPLHF. In nucleotides, the CDR3 is TGCGCCAGCAGCCCGGGGGTGGGTAATTCACCCCTCCACTTT. The rearrangement links TRBV5-1 to TRBJ1-6; perhaps TRBD1 as D (5 bases). The ends were cut back, 4 bases at V and 6 bases at J, with 11 bases in the middle. CDR3 length equals 14 residues. Germline CDR1 is SGHRS and CDR2 is YFSETQ.

The V gene is TRBV6-4, the J gene TRBJ2-1, with 8 bases identical to TRBD2. The V gene's germline CDR1 is MRHNA and CDR2 SNTAGT. The length of the CDR3 is 13 residues. Losses at the gene ends were 6 bases for V and 5 bases for J; bases not matched to a gene: 3. CDR3: CASSTGGDNEQFF. The CDR3 DNA is TGTGCCAGCAGCACCGGGGGGGACAATGAGCAGTTCTTC.

The V call is TRBV18, the J call TRBJ2-1; perhaps TRBD2 as D (5 bases). The CDR3 is 14 amino acids. The germline V and J ends were trimmed by 3 bases and 1 base, with 7 bases remaining between them. Germline loops: CDR1 KGHSH, CDR2 LQKENI. Here the CDR3 reads CASSPERSYNEQFF. The CDR3 DNA is TGTGCCAGCTCACCCGAGCGGTCCTACAATGAGCAGTTCTTC.

The chain recombines TRBV6-4 with TRBJ2-1; 7 bases line up with TRBD1. The germline V gene encodes CDR1 MRHNA and CDR2 SNTAGT. The CDR3 has 15 amino acids. J was trimmed by 6 bases and V by 5 bases; bases with no gene match: 10. CDR3 nucleotide sequence: TGTGCCAGCAGTCTTACCGGGACAGCGACCAATGAGCAGTTCTTC. Translated, it gives CASSLTGTATNEQFF.

This clone was seen once. In DNA form, the CDR3 reads TGTGCCAGCAGCCCAACATCCGGGACAGGGACCATGGGAGCTTTCTTT. Translating it yields CASSPTSGTGTMGAFF. The chain employs TRBV7-2 and TRBJ1-1; 9 bases map to TRBD1. CDR1 is SGHTA, CDR2 FQGNSA, per germline. Losses at the gene ends were 5 bases for V and 10 bases for J; bases not matched to a gene: 17. This CDR3 region has 16 residues.

The rearrangement joins TRBV5-8 to TRBJ2-5, with TRBD2 identical over 11 bases. The trim removed 0 bases at V and 5 bases at J, leaving 9 bases unmatched. The V gene's germline CDR1 is SGHTS and CDR2 YDEGEE. CDR3 length equals 17 residues. CDR3 DNA: TGTGCCAGCAGCTTGGACCATAGCGGGGGGGCCGGGGAGACCCAGTACTTC. Translating gives CASSLDHSGGAGETQYF. Complete variable domain (other parts from reference TRBV5-8 and TRBJ2-5): EAGVTQSPTHLIKTRGQQATLRCSPISGHTSVYWYQQALGLGLQFLLWYDEGEERNRGNFPPRFSGRQFPNYSSELNVNALELEDSALYLCASSLDHSGGAGETQYFGPGTRLLVL.

This chain joins TRBV12-3 or TRBV12-4 and TRBJ1-2, with D unclear. V was pared by 2 bases and J by 10 bases, with 14 bases between. The CDR3 sequence is 13 residues long. Written as DNA, the CDR3 is TGTGCCAGCAGTTTACGCAGGTCTTTCGACTACACCTTC. This gives the protein CASSLRRSFDYTF.

The chain joins TRBV27 to TRBJ2-5; tentative D call: TRBD2 (5 bases). V shed 3 bases and J shed 2 bases, with 10 bases lying between them. The length of the CDR3 is 14 residues. Per the germline V gene, CDR1 is MNHEY and CDR2 is SMNVEV (reference sequence). CDR3 protein: CASSLMRGQETQYF. The CDR3 nucleotides are TGTGCCAGCAGTTTGATGCGAGGGCAAGAGACCCAGTACTTC.

Ten or more counts support this clone. CDR3 sequence: CSGGDRGGYTF. The CDR3 DNA is TGCAGCGGGGGGGACAGGGGAGGCTACACCTTC. The chain uses TRBV29-1 and TRBJ1-2; TRBD1 matches 10 bases. The CDR3 covers 11 residues. J lost 8 bases, V lost 7 bases, and 4 bases had no gene match. Germline CDR1 is SQVTM and CDR2 is ANQGSEA.

The chain employs TRBV6-4 and TRBJ2-2; no definite D call. In germline, CDR1 is MRHNA, CDR2 SNTAGT. This CDR3 comprises 15 residues. V dropped 1 base and J dropped 4 bases, with 10 bases sitting between them. The CDR3 DNA sequence: TGTGCCAGCAGTGACTTCCTCCGCGGCACCGGGGAGCTGTTTTTT. This codes for CASSDFLRGTGELFF.

V usage is TRBV2 and J usage is TRBJ2-4; 8 nucleotides line up with TRBD2. Unmatched junction bases numbered 11, after V lost 8 bases and J lost 8 bases. There are 14 residues in the CDR3. The V gene's germline CDR1 is SNHLY and CDR2 FYNNEI. The CDR3 loop is CASASGFGRDIQYF. The CDR3 DNA reads as TGTGCCAGCGCGTCCGGGTTCGGGAGGGACATTCAGTACTTC.

The rearrangement links TRBV24-1 to TRBJ2-2; D unresolved. CDR3 length: 14 residues. V dropped 4 bases and J dropped 4 bases, with 9 bases sitting between them. Germline CDR1 is KGHDR and CDR2 is SFDVKD. The CDR3 is CATSELQSTGELFF. The DNA of the CDR3 is TGTGCCACCAGTGAATTACAGAGCACCGGGGAGCTGTTTTTT.

V usage is TRBV19 and J usage is TRBJ1-1; TRBD1 matches at 12 bases. The trim removed 8 bases at V and 11 bases at J, leaving 9 bases unmatched. This CDR3 contains 13 residues. The V gene's germline CDR1 is LNHDA and CDR2 SQIVND (reference sequence). Here the CDR3 reads CASCARDRGLAFF. The CDR3 bases are TGTGCCAGTTGTGCGCGGGACAGGGGGCTCGCTTTCTTT.